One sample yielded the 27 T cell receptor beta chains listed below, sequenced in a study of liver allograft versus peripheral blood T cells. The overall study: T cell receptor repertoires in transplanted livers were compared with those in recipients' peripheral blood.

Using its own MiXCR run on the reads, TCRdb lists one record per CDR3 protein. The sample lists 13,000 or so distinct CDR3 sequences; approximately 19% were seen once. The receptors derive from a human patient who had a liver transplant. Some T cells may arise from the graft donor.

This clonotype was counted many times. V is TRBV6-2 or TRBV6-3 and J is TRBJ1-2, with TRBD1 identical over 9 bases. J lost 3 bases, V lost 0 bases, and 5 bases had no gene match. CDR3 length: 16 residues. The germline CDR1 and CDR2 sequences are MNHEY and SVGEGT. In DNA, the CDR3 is TGTGCCAGCAGTTACTCTTCCGGGACAGGGCACTATGGCTACACCTTC. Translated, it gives CASSYSSGTGHYGYTF.

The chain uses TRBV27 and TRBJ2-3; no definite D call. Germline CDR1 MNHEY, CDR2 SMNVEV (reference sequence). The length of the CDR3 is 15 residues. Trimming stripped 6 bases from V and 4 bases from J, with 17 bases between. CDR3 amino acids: CASRAMRSLPDTQYF. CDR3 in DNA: TGTGCCAGCAGGGCGATGAGGTCACTGCCAGATACGCAGTATTTT.

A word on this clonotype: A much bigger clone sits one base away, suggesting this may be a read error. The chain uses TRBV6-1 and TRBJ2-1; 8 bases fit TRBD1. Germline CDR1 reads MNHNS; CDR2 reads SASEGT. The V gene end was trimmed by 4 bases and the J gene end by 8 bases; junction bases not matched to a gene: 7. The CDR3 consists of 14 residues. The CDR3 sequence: CASSGAGGHDEQFF. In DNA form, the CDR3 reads TGTGCCAGCAGTGGGGCAGGGGGCCACGATGAGCAGTTCTTC.

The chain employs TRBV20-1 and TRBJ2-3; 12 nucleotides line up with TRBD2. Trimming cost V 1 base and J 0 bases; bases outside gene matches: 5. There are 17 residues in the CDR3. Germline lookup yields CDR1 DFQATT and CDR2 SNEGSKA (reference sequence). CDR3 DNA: TGCAGTGCTAGAGCTACTCTAGCGGGGGGGAGCACAGATACGCAGTATTTT. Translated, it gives CSARATLAGGSTDTQYF.

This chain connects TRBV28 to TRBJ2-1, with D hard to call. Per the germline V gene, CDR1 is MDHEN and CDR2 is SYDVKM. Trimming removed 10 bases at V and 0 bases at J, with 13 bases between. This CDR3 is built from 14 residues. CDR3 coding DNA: TGTGCCACCGCCCCGGGCAGCTCCTACAATGAGCAGTTCTTC. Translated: CATAPGSSYNEQFF. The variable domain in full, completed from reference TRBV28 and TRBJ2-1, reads DVKVTQSSRYLVKRTGEKVFLECVQDMDHENMFWYRQDPGLGLRLIYFSYDVKMKEKGDIPEGYSVSREKKERFSLILESASTNQTSMYLCATAPGSSYNEQFFGPGTRLTVL.

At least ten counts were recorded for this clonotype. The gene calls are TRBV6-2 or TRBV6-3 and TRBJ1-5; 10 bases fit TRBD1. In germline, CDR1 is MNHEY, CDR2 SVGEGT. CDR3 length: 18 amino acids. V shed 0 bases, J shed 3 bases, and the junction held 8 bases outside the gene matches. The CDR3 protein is CASSYSWPGQGNNQPQHF. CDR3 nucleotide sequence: TGTGCCAGCAGTTACTCTTGGCCGGGACAGGGGAACAATCAGCCCCAGCATTTT.

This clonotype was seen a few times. CDR3 DNA sequence: TGTGCCAGTAGTATAGCAGGAGGATTAAAAAACGAGCAGTACTTC. Protein product: CASSIAGGLKNEQYF. V gene TRBV19 combines with J gene TRBJ2-7; a possible D gene is TRBD2 (5 bases). This CDR3 is built from 15 residues. Trimming left V 1 base short and J 5 bases short, with 15 bases between. CDR1 is LNHDA and CDR2 is SQIVND in the germline V gene (reference sequence).

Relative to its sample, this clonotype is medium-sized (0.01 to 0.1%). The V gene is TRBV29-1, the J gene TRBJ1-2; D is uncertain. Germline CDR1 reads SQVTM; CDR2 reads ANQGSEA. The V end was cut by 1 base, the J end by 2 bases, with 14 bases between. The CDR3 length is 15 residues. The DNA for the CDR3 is TGCAGCGTTGAAGTAATTGGCGGGCAGAACTATGGCTACACCTTC. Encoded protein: CSVEVIGGQNYGYTF.

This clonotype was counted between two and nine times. This chain's CDR3 is CASSEDMNTEAFF. The CDR3 nucleotides read TGTGCCAGCAGTGAAGACATGAACACTGAAGCTTTCTTT. The chain joins TRBV2 to TRBJ1-1; D remains ambiguous. The CDR3 runs to 13 residues. Germline loops: CDR1 SNHLY, CDR2 FYNNEI. Deletions cut 1 base from V and 0 bases from J, with 3 bases between.

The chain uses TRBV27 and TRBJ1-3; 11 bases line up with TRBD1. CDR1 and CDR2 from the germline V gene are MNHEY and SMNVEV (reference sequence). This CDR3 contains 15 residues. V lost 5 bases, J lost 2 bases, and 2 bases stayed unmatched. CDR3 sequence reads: CASSEDRGPGNTIYF. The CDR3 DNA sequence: TGTGCCAGCAGTGAGGACAGGGGGCCTGGAAACACCATATATTTT.

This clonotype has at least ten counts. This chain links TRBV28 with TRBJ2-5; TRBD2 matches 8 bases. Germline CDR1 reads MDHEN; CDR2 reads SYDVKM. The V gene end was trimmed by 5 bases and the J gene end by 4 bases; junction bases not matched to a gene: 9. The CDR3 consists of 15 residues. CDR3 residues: CASSRRGAGVETQYF. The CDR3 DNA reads TGTGCCAGCAGTCGCCGAGGAGCGGGGGTAGAGACCCAGTACTTC. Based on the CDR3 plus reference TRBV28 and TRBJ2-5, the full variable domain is DVKVTQSSRYLVKRTGEKVFLECVQDMDHENMFWYRQDPGLGLRLIYFSYDVKMKEKGDIPEGYSVSREKKERFSLILESASTNQTSMYLCASSRRGAGVETQYFGPGTRLLVL.

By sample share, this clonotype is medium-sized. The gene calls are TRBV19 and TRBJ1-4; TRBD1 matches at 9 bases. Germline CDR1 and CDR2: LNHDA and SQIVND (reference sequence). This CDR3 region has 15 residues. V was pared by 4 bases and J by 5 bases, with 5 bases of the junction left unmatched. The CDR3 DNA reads TGTGCCAGTAGTACGACAGGGGGAACCAATGAAAAACTGTTTTTT. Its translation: CASSTTGGTNEKLFF.

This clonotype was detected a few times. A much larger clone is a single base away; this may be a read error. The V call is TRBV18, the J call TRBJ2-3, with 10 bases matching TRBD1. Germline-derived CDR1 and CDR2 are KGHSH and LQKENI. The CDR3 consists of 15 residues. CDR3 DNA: TGTGCCAACTCACCACAAGACAGGGGGCTGGATACGCAGTATTTT. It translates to CANSPQDRGLDTQYF.

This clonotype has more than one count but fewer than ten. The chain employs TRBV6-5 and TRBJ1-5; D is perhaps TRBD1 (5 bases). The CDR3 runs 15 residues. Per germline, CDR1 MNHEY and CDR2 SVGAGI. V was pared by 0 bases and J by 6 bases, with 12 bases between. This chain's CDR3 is CASSYSGVGGQPQHF. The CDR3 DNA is TGTGCCAGCAGTTACTCGGGGGTCGGCGGTCAGCCCCAGCATTTT.

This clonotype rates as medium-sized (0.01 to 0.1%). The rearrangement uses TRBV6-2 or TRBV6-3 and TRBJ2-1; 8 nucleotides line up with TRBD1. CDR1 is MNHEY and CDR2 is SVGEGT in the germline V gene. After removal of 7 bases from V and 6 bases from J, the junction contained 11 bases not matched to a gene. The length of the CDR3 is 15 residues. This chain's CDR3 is CASILDREGFNEQFF. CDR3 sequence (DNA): TGTGCCAGCATTCTGGACAGGGAAGGTTTCAATGAGCAGTTCTTC.

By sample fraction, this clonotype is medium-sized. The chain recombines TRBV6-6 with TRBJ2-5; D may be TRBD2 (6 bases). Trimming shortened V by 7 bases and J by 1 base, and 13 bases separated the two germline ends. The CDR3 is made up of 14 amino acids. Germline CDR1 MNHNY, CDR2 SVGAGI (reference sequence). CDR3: CASIGRERQETQYF. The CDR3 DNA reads TGTGCCAGCATTGGACGGGAGCGCCAAGAGACCCAGTACTTC.

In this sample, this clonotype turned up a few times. CDR3 DNA: TGTGCCAGTAGTCCGAGATGGGGGAGCCCTCAGCCCCAGCATTTT. Translating gives CASSPRWGSPQPQHF. V and J are TRBV19 and TRBJ1-5; the D gene is possibly TRBD1 (5 bases). V was trimmed by 5 bases and J by 6 bases, leaving 17 bases between them. The germline V gene has CDR1 LNHDA and CDR2 SQIVND (reference sequence). The CDR3 runs 15 residues. Full variable domain (remainder filled in from reference TRBV19 and TRBJ1-5): DGGITQSPKYLFRKEGQNVTLSCEQNLNHDAMYWYRQDPGQGLRLIYYSQIVNDFQKGDIAEGYSVSREKKESFPLTVTSAQKNPTAFYLCASSPRWGSPQPQHFGDGTRLSIL.

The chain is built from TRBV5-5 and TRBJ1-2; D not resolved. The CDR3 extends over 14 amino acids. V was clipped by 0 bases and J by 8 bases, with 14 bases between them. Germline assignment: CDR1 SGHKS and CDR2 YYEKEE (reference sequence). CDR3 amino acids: CASSLAAGADGYTF. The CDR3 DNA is TGTGCCAGCAGCTTGGCGGCAGGAGCGGACGGCTACACCTTC.

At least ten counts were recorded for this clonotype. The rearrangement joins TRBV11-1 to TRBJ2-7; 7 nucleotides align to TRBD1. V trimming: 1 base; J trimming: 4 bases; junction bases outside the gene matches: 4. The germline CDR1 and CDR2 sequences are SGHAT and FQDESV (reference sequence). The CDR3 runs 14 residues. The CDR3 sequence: CASSLEGGRYEQYF. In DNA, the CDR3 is TGTGCCAGCAGCTTAGAAGGGGGCCGGTACGAGCAGTACTTC.

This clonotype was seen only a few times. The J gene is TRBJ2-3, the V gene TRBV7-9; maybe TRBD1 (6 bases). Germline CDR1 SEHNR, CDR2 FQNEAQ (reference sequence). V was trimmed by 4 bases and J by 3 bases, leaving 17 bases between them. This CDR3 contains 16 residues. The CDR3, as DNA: TGTGCCAGCAGCTCCCGGGCTACAGGGTTTACAGATACGCAGTATTTT. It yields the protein CASSSRATGFTDTQYF.

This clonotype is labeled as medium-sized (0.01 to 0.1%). CDR3 nucleotides: TGTGCCAGCTCACCCTCGTTACCGGGACAACGCTCCTCTGGGGCCAACGTCCTGACTTTC. Translated: CASSPSLPGQRSSGANVLTF. The J gene is TRBJ2-6, the V gene TRBV18, with D possibly matching TRBD1 (6 bases). V was clipped by 3 bases and J by 0 bases, with 21 bases between them. The CDR3 extends over 20 amino acids. The germline CDR1 and CDR2 sequences are KGHSH and LQKENI.

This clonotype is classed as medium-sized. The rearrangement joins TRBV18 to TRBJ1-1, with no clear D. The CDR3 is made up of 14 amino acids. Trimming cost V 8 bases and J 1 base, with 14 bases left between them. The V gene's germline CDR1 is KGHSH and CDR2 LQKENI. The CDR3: CASAPPAGNTEAFF. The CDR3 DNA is TGTGCCAGCGCCCCTCCGGCAGGGAACACTGAAGCTTTCTTT.

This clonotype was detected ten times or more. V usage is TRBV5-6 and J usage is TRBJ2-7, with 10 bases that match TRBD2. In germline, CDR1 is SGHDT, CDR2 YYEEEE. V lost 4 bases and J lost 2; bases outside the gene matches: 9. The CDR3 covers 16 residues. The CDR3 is CASSQLAGGPPYEQYF. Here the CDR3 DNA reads TGTGCCAGCAGCCAGTTAGCGGGGGGCCCCCCCTACGAGCAGTACTTC.

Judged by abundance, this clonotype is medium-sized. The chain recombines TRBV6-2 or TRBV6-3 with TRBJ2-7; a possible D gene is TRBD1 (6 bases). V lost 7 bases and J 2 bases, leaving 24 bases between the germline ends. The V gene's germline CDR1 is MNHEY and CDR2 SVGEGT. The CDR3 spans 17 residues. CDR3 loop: CASTHRTNRVLPYEQYF. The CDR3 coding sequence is TGTGCCAGCACCCACAGGACCAACAGGGTCTTGCCCTACGAGCAGTACTTC.

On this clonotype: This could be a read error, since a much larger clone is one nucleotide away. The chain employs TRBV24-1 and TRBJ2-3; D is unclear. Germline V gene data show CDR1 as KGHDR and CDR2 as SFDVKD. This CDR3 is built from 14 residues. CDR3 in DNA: TGTGTCACCGGTGAGTCCGGGCGTGGAGATACGCAGTATTTT. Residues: CVTGESGRGDTQYF.

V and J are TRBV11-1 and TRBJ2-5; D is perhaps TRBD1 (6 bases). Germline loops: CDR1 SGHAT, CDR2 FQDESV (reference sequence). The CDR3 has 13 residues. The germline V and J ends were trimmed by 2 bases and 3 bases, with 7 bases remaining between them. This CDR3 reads CASSLHREETQYF. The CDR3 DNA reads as TGTGCCAGCAGCTTACACAGGGAAGAGACCCAGTACTTC.

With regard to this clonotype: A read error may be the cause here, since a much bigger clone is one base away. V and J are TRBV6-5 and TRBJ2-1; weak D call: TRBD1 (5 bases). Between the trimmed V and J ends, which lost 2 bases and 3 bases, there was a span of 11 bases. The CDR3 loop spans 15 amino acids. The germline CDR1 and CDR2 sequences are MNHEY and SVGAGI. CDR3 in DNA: TGTGCCAGCAGTTACCCGAGGACATACTACAATGAGCAGTTCTTC. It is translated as CASSYPRTYYNEQFF.